This T cell receptor (beta chain) was identified in a study of cytomegalovirus exposure and HLA in healthy donors. Findings and caveats of the study: Association of a missense DCLRE1C variant with TCR beta V- and J-gene trimming was reported in a later analysis. A later examination showed that TCR association rates differed by HLA locus, with DRB1 most and HLA-C fewest. It was reported that the classifier diagnosed cytomegalovirus status with high specificity and sensitivity in both the original and validation cohorts.

CDR1 SGHRS and CDR2 YFSETQ come from the germline V gene. With V trimmed by 3 bases and J by 13 bases, 12 bases remained unmatched. The CDR3 loop spans 13 amino acids. The PCR used 60 Vbeta and 13 Jbeta primers. Only in-frame clones appear in the TCRdb table, and some are missing; sequencing was by immunoSEQ multiplex PCR. The profile shows 200,000 to 250,000 clones, 77% of them singletons. About this clone itself: Its antigen remains unknown.

This TCR was recovered from a woman aged 55-69 years in good health and CMV-seropositive. The chain employs TRBV5-1 and TRBJ1-1, with TRBD1 matching over 7 bases. Input material: PBMCs. CDR3 residues: CASSSRDSLMGFF. The CDR3 DNA is TGCGCCAGCAGCTCCCGGGACAGCCTCATGGGTTTCTTT.